The clone carrying this TCR beta chain was seen a handful of times. Its specificity is not known. Template switching introduced a universal primer site, and the cDNA bore unique molecular identifiers. From the 5' RACE reads, TCRdb called clonotypes with MiXCR, one entry per CDR3 protein. Of some 330,000 distinct CDR3 sequences detected, 9% appear once; the ten largest clones hold roughly 9%. This entry comes from a study of identical twins. Study conclusions and caveats: Instead of following the same donors, the conclusions were based on cross-sectional statistical analysis.

V was trimmed by 4 bases and J by 5 bases, leaving 14 bases between them. The CDR3 length is 13 residues. Germline lookup yields CDR1 SQVTM and CDR2 ANQGSEA. The chain recombines TRBV29-1 with TRBJ2-5, with D tentatively TRBD2 (6 bases). The source material was naive T cells sorted from blood. The clonotype was recovered from a woman in her forties or fifties in good health. This CDR3 is CSVGRGTAETQYF. Here the CDR3 DNA reads TGCAGCGTTGGACGCGGGACTGCGGAGACCCAGTACTTC.